Presented here are 10 T cell receptor beta chains from one specimen sequenced in a study of monozygotic twins with inflammatory bowel disease. TCRdb reprocessed the 5' RACE reads and reports one entry per CDR3 protein, with no DNA. This sample's table has about 380,000 distinct CDR3 sequences. The sample was blood. These TCRs come from a human donor with ulcerative colitis or Crohn's disease, or a healthy co-twin of an affected twin (not recorded which).

The rearrangement joins TRBV25-1 to TRBJ2-2; TCRdb reports TRBD1, a call that lacks DNA to check it against. Germline V gives CDR1 MGHDK, CDR2 SYGVNS. The CDR3 has 13 residues. The chain's CDR3 is CASSWGYTGELFF.

The V and J genes are TRBV24-1 and TRBJ2-1; lacking DNA, the TRBD1 call made by TCRdb goes unchecked. Per the germline V gene, CDR1 is KGHDR and CDR2 is SFDVKD. The CDR3 is 15 residues long. The CDR3 is CATSDTDRTYNEQFF.

This chain connects TRBV6-6 to TRBJ2-7. Germline V lookup: CDR1 MNHNY, CDR2 SVGAGI (reference sequence). The CDR3 has 14 amino acids. The CDR3 loop reads CASSYRQAPYEQYF.

The genes are TRBV12-3 or TRBV12-4 and TRBJ2-1; TCRdb calls TRBD1, which cannot be checked without DNA. The CDR3 loop spans 16 amino acids. This CDR3 reads CASRPRGPRSYNEQFF.

CDR3 residues: CASSLTRTSGDSQYF. The V call is TRBV11-1, the J call TRBJ2-5; TCRdb designates TRBD2, a call that cannot be tested without DNA. The CDR3 contains 15 residues. Germline CDR1 and CDR2: SGHAT and FQDESV (reference sequence).

The chain has TRBV5-1 and TRBJ2-2; TCRdb indicates TRBD1, and absent DNA this call remains unverified. The CDR3 extends over 16 amino acids. Germline assignment: CDR1 SGHRS and CDR2 YFSETQ. The CDR3 sequence: CASSLKSGTGGIELFF.

V gene TRBV12-2 combines with J gene TRBJ1-5; TCRdb selects TRBD1, and the lack of DNA leaves this call unchecked. TRBV12-2 is a documented pseudogene. This CDR3 is built from 17 residues. The CDR3: CASRFSREGQHNQPQHF.

This chain's CDR3 is CSATGGTIYTGELFF. This rearrangement joins TRBV20-1 to TRBJ2-2; without DNA, the TCRdb call of TRBD2 cannot be checked. Per the germline V gene, CDR1 is DFQATT and CDR2 is SNEGSKA (reference sequence). This CDR3 comprises 15 residues.

V is TRBV7-9 and J is TRBJ2-2. Germline V lookup: CDR1 SEHNR, CDR2 FQNEAQ (reference sequence). This CDR3 comprises 15 residues. The CDR3 here is CASSLDGDRAGELFF.

This rearrangement joins TRBV11-1 to TRBJ2-3; TCRdb reports TRBD2, a call that lacks DNA to check it against. Germline assignment: CDR1 SGHAT and CDR2 FQDESV (reference sequence). This CDR3 is 18 amino acids long. CDR3 sequence reads: CASSAHSRRGGLTDTQYF. Drawing the rest from reference TRBV11-1 and TRBJ2-3, the complete variable domain is EAEVAQSPRYKITEKSQAVAFWCDPISGHATLYWYRQILGQGPELLVQFQDESVVDDSQLPKDRFSAERLKGVDSTLKIQPAELGDSAMYLCASSAHSRRGGLTDTQYFGPGTRLTVL.